A single sample is the source of the 20 T cell receptor beta chains below, sequenced in a study of T cells in Graves' hyperthyroidism and ophthalmopathy (dated by TCRdb to between 2017 and 2020). Libraries were built with multiplex PCR. Sequenced on an Illumina HiSeq 2000. TCR beta CDR3 regions were amplified from RNA transcripts. A first-round RT-PCR of the TCR CDR3 used the HTBI primer set with the Qiagen OneStep RT-PCR kit. TCRdb trimmed public reads at Q25 via fastp, called clones via MiXCR and kept in-frame beta chains. CDR3 protein sequences are deduplicated, and each keeps its most common genes and DNA. The sample data list around 690,000 distinct CDR3 sequences, and roughly a sixth of these were observed just once. The leading ten clones occupy around a sixth of the sample. The sequencing sample was made of blood. All receptors derive from a man aged 45-65 years with Graves' hyperthyroidism.

This clonotype has ten or more counts. The chain combines TRBV6-1 with TRBJ2-1, with TRBD2 matching over 8 bases. V trimming: 4 bases; J trimming: 6 bases; junction bases outside the gene matches: 11. Germline CDR1 MNHNS, CDR2 SASEGT. The CDR3 extends over 16 amino acids. CDR3: CASSALRFSGTNEQFF. The CDR3 region has the DNA TGTGCCAGCAGTGCCCTGAGGTTTAGCGGGACCAATGAGCAGTTCTTC.

This clonotype was detected many times. This chain links TRBV28 with TRBJ2-7; the match to TRBD2 covers 10 bases. The CDR3 totals 17 residues. CDR1 MDHEN and CDR2 SYDVKM come from the germline V gene. V lost 6 bases, J lost 1 base, and 12 bases stayed unmatched. CDR3 loop: CASSLLRSGRASYEQYF. CDR3 sequence (DNA): TGTGCCAGCAGCCTGCTAAGAAGCGGGAGGGCATCCTACGAGCAGTACTTC.

The chain uses TRBV7-8 and TRBJ2-7; D unresolved. The germline V and J ends were trimmed by 1 base and 1 base, with 8 bases remaining between them. CDR3 length: 14 residues. Germline CDR1 is SGHVS and CDR2 is FQNEAQ. CDR3 sequence: CASSLEPGSYEQYF. The CDR3 DNA sequence: TGTGCCAGCAGCTTAGAACCGGGTTCCTACGAGCAGTACTTC.

There are many counts of this clonotype. V usage is TRBV7-9 and J usage is TRBJ2-7; no definite D call. This CDR3 has 11 amino acids. Trimming removed 5 bases from V and 8 bases from J, with 10 bases in between. Germline lookup yields CDR1 SEHNR and CDR2 FQNEAQ (reference sequence). The CDR3: CASSTPSKQYF. CDR3 bases: TGTGCCAGCAGCACCCCCAGCAAGCAGTACTTC.

The rearrangement uses TRBV14 and TRBJ2-1; 9 positions agree with TRBD2. The CDR3 is 16 residues long. Germline CDR1 reads SGHDN; CDR2 reads FVKESK. Unmatched junction bases numbered 13, after V lost 4 bases and J lost 9 bases. CDR3 residues: CASSRLVGASGIEQFF. The CDR3, as DNA: TGTGCCAGCAGCCGCCTAGTCGGTGCTAGCGGGATTGAGCAGTTCTTC.

This clonotype was counted at least ten times. The J gene is TRBJ2-1, the V gene TRBV2; TRBD1 or TRBD2 may be the D gene (6 bases each). Looked up from germline, CDR1 is SNHLY and CDR2 is FYNNEI. Between the trimmed V and J ends, which lost 3 bases and 8 bases, there was a span of 11 bases. CDR3 length: 13 amino acids. Here the CDR3 DNA reads TGTGCCAGCAGTGACTTCGGGGGCGATGAGCAGTTCTTC. This gives the protein CASSDFGGDEQFF.

Ten or more counts support this clonotype. V is TRBV6-1 and J is TRBJ1-6; D gene uncertain. This CDR3 contains 14 residues. Germline V gives CDR1 MNHNS, CDR2 SASEGT. V was clipped by 7 bases and J by 5 bases, with 12 bases between them. CDR3 sequence (DNA): TGTGCCAGCAACCGGGGTAGGGATAATTCACCCCTCCACTTT. It specifies CASNRGRDNSPLHF.

This clonotype has a count of ten or more. The rearrangement links TRBV30 to TRBJ2-7; 11 bases agree with TRBD2. From germline, CDR1 is GTSNPN and CDR2 SVGIG (reference sequence). The CDR3 runs to 12 residues. Losses at the gene ends were 8 bases for V and 7 bases for J; bases not matched to a gene: 7. As DNA, the CDR3 is TGTGCCGTAACTAGCGGGAGAGGTGAGCAGTACTTC. It is translated as CAVTSGRGEQYF.

The chain combines TRBV12-3 or TRBV12-4 with TRBJ2-3; D gene uncertain. V was shortened by 2 bases and J by 4 bases, with 19 bases between the two germline ends. The CDR3 is 17 residues long. This CDR3 reads CASSLPGGVNKADTQYF. The CDR3 DNA reads TGTGCCAGCAGTTTACCCGGTGGTGTAAATAAGGCAGATACGCAGTATTTT.

This clonotype was seen many times. The chain recombines TRBV28 with TRBJ1-5; D is uncertain. Germline CDR1 is MDHEN and CDR2 is SYDVKM. CDR3 length equals 16 residues. V shed 3 bases and J shed 2 bases, with 14 bases lying between them. The CDR3 DNA reads TGTGCCAGCAGTTTTTTGAAGGTAACGGGCAATCAGCCCCAGCATTTT. It specifies CASSFLKVTGNQPQHF.

The chain uses TRBV7-3 and TRBJ2-1; tentatively, D is TRBD1 or TRBD2 (5 bases each). CDR3 length equals 16 residues. Germline CDR1 reads SGHTA; CDR2 reads FQGTGA. V lost 4 bases to trimming and J lost 8 bases, with 21 bases between them. The CDR3 region is CASSSHRLIGADEQFF. CDR3 sequence (DNA): TGTGCCAGCAGCTCTCACCGTCTTATCGGGGCGGATGAGCAGTTCTTC.

The table lists this clonotype with a few counts. This rearrangement joins TRBV28 to TRBJ2-2, with 7 nucleotides matching TRBD2. The CDR3 contains 13 residues. CDR1 MDHEN and CDR2 SYDVKM come from the germline V gene. The CDR3 is CGTAGLDTGELFF. The CDR3 bases are TGTGGTACAGCGGGACTTGACACCGGGGAGCTGTTTTTT.

A word on this clonotype: This may be a read error: a much more frequent sequence differs by one nucleotide. The chain recombines TRBV5-4 with TRBJ2-5; D is unclear. The CDR3 consists of 14 residues. Germline values: CDR1 SGHNT, CDR2 YYREEE (reference sequence). The V end was cut by 0 bases, the J end by 7 bases, with 13 bases between. The CDR3 coding sequence is TGTGCCAGCAGCTTGGGGATCCAGGTCGGGACCCAGTACTTC. Its protein is CASSLGIQVGTQYF.

This clonotype was recorded at least ten times. This chain links TRBV28 with TRBJ2-7, with a tentative D call TRBD2 (6 bases). The CDR3 is 13 residues long. The ends were cut back, 7 bases at V and 4 bases at J, with 14 bases in the middle. From germline, CDR1 is MDHEN and CDR2 SYDVKM. The CDR3 sequence: CASNRELFYEQYF. The CDR3 DNA reads TGTGCCAGCAACCGGGAGCTTTTTTACGAGCAGTACTTC.

This clonotype was observed a few times. The chain uses TRBV4-3 and TRBJ2-7, with 12 bases fitting TRBD2. Germline CDR1 LGHNA, CDR2 YSLEER. Germline trimming cut 0 bases from V and 6 bases from J; bases unmatched to any gene: 6. CDR3 size: 16 residues. CDR3 sequence reads: CASSQDLAGGPGEQYF. In DNA, the CDR3 is TGCGCCAGCAGCCAAGATCTAGCGGGAGGGCCAGGCGAGCAGTACTTC.

This clonotype was seen repeatedly, ten times or more. The chain carries TRBV24-1 and TRBJ1-5; 9 bases match TRBD1. Germline CDR1 KGHDR, CDR2 SFDVKD. The CDR3 runs to 15 residues. The V and J ends lost 3 bases and 6 bases, in that order; junction bases with no gene match: 5. The CDR3 region is CATSDRGQGGQPQHF. In DNA, the CDR3 is TGTGCCACCAGTGATAGGGGACAGGGCGGTCAGCCCCAGCATTTT.

This clonotype was counted ten times or more. The CDR3 sequence is CASSLAGVYKDTQYF. CDR3 bases: TGTGCCAGCAGTTTAGCGGGAGTTTATAAGGATACGCAGTATTTT. The V call is TRBV6-2 or TRBV6-3, the J call TRBJ2-3, with TRBD2 matching 9 bases. The CDR3 totals 15 residues. Germline V lookup: CDR1 MNHEY, CDR2 SVGEGT. V trimming: 4 bases; J trimming: 6 bases; junction bases outside the gene matches: 8.

This clonotype appeared many times. Here the CDR3 reads CASSSLDGANYGYTF. In DNA, the CDR3 is TGTGCCAGCAGTTCCCTGGACGGAGCTAACTATGGCTACACCTTC. This sequence joins TRBV27 and TRBJ1-2; D call uncertain. In germline, CDR1 is MNHEY, CDR2 SMNVEV (reference sequence). The CDR3 has 15 residues. The V gene lost 4 bases and the J gene lost 0 bases, with 12 bases spanning the gap.

This clonotype was detected many times. The V and J genes are TRBV20-1 and TRBJ2-1; TRBD1 might be the D (8 bases). V lost 4 bases, J lost 8 bases, and 12 bases lay in between. CDR1 DFQATT and CDR2 SNEGSKA come from the germline V gene (reference sequence). The CDR3 runs to 12 residues. The CDR3 nucleotides are TGCAGTGCTAACAGGGGGGGCGATGAGCAGTTCTTC. This gives the protein CSANRGGDEQFF.

This clonotype was observed many times. V usage is TRBV7-9 and J usage is TRBJ2-2; 7 nucleotides agree with TRBD1. Losses at the gene ends were 5 bases for V and 3 bases for J; bases not matched to a gene: 6. Per germline, CDR1 SEHNR and CDR2 FQNEAQ (reference sequence). The CDR3 is made up of 15 amino acids. The CDR3 reads CASSVGTGDTGELFF. The CDR3 DNA sequence: TGTGCCAGCAGCGTGGGTACAGGGGACACCGGGGAGCTGTTTTTT.